This T cell receptor beta chain was identified in a study of shared clonotypes between healthy human individuals. Only CD45RO-negative cells positively selected for CCR7 counted as naive CD8 cells, so terminally differentiated effector memory CD45RA+ cells were excluded. The table lists this clone with a few counts. Its matching antigen is unknown. General study results and limits: Non-shared clonotypes were found to have lower generation probabilities than the clonotypes that were shared by all four of the sorted-subset donors.

This CDR3 contains 14 residues. The germline V gene encodes CDR1 MNHEY and CDR2 SVGAGI. Trimming removed 5 bases at V and 4 bases at J, with 14 bases between. Sequencing used immunoSEQ multiplex PCR; TCRdb keeps in-frame clones, though not all of them. This sample has about 2 million clones, with just under 95% found just once. This sequence originates from a man aged 18 to 29 in good health. The sequencing sample was made of naive CD8+ T cells sorted from blood. This chain joins TRBV6-5 and TRBJ1-1, with a tentative D call TRBD1 (6 bases). The CDR3, as DNA: TGTGCCAGCAGTCTGGCGGGGGGCTTCACTGAAGCTTTCTTT. This codes for CASSLAGGFTEAFF.